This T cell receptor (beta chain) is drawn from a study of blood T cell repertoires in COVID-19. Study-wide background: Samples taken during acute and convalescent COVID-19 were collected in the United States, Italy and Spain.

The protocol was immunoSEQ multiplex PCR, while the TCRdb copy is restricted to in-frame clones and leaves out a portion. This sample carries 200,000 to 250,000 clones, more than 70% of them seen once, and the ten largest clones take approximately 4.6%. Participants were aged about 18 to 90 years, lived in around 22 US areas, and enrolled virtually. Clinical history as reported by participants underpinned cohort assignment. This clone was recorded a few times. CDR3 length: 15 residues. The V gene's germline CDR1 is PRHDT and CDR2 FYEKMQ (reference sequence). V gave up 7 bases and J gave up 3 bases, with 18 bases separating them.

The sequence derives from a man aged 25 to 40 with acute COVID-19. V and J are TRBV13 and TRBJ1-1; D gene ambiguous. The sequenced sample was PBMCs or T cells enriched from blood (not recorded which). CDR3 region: CASTTPRGRDTEAFF. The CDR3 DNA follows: TGTGCCAGCACCACCCCCCGGGGTCGCGACACTGAAGCTTTCTTT.